The clone carrying this T cell receptor beta chain was seen only a few times. Its specificity is not known. This record belongs to a study of T cells after yellow fever vaccination. The study, taken as a whole, reports: Reappearing after the booster were most of the clones from primary vaccination (roughly 96% CD4, about 88% CD8).

CDR1 and CDR2 (germline): LNHDA, SQIVND (reference sequence). Trimming took 9 bases from V and 5 from J, leaving 7 bases between them. The CDR3 is made up of 10 amino acids. TCR cDNA was made by 5'RACE template switching, adding a universal primer site and UMIs. TCRdb called the 5' RACE reads again in MiXCR, with one record for every CDR3 protein. The sample shows approximately 580,000 distinct CDR3 sequences, less than 20% of them seen only once. The V and J genes are TRBV19 and TRBJ2-5; D is unclear. Here the sequenced sample was PBMCs, taken roughly 5 days after the first yellow fever vaccination. This clonotype originated in a man younger than 30 who received the YFV17D yellow fever vaccine. CDR3 loop: CASGVETQYF. Here the CDR3 DNA reads TGTGCCAGCGGAGTCGAGACCCAGTACTTC.